The sequence of this TCR beta chain was determined in a study of T-cell memory formation after mild COVID-19. At the level of the study: In these data, TCR clusters were largely donor specific. Findings of the study overall: Second-wave clones reaching peak frequency on day 37 lacked confirmed SARS-CoV-2 specificity. CD4/CD8 balance characterized clones contracting day 15 to 85, and CD4+ skew characterized later expanders. Some SARS-CoV-2-responding clones were already detected in memory before infection.

The ends lost 0 bases at V and 6 bases at J; junction bases unmatched: 5. The CDR3 length is 14 residues. Per germline, CDR1 SGHRS and CDR2 YFSETQ. This clonotype was counted only a few times. The antigen is not known. TCRdb processed the 5' RACE reads anew with MiXCR; each CDR3 protein has one entry. Of about 190,000 distinct CDR3 sequences detected, around 20% appear once; the ten largest clones hold roughly 2.3%. This clonotype was sampled from an adult woman who had mild COVID-19 (a few samples of this study predate the infection). Cell type and time point are not known. The chain couples TRBV5-1 to TRBJ2-5; the match to TRBD2 covers 7 bases. Sequencing input: PBMCs or a T cell subset sorted from them (not recorded which). CDR3: CASSLGAGVQTQYF. The CDR3 region has the DNA TGCGCCAGCAGCTTGGGCGCGGGGGTACAGACCCAGTACTTC.